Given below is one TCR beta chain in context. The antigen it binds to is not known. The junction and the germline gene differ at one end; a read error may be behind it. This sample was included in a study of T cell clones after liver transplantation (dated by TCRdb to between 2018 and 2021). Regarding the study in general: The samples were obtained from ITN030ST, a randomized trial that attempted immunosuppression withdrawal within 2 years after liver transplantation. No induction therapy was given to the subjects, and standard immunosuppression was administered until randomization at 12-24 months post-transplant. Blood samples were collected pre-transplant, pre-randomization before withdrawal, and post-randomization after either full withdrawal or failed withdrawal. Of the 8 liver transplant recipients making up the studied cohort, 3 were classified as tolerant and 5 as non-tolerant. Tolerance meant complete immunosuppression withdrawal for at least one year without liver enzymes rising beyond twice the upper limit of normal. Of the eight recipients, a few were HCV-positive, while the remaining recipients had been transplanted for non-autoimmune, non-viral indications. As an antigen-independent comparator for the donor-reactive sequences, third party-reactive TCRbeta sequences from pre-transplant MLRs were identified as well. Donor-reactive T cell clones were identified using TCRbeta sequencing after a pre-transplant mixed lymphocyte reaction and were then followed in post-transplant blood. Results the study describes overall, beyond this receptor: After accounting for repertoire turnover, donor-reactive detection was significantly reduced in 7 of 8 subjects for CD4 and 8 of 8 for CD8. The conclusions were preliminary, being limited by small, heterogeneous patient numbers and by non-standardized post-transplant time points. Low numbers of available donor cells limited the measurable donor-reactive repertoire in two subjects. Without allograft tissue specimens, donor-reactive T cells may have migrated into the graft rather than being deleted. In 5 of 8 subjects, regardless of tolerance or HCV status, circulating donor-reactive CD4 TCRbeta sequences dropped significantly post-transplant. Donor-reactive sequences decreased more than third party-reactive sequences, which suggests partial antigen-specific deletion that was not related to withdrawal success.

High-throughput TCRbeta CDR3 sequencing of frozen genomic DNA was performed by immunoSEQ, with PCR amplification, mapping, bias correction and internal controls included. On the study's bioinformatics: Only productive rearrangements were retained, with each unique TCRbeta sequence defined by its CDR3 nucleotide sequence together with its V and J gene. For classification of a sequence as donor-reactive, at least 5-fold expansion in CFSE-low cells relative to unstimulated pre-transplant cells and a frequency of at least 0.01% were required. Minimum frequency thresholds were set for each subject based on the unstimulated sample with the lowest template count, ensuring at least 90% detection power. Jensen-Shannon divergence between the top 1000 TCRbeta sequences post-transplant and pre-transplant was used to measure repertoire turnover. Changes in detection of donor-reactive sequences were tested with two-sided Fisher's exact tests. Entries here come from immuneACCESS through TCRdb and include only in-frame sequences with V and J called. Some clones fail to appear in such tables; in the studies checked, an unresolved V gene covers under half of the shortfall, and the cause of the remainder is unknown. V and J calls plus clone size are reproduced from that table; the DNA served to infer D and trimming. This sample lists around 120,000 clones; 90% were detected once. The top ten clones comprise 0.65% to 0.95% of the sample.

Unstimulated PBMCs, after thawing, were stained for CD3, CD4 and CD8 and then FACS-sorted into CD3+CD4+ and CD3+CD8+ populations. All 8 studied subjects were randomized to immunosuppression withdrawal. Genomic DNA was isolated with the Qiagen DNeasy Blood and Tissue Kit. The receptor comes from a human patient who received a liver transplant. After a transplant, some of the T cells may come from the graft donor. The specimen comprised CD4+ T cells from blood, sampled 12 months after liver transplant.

The nucleotides are TGTGCCAGCAGCGTAGCCGGGACAGAGCTATACGAGCAATACTTC. This codes for CASSVAGTELYEQYF. The sequence joins TRBV9 to TRBJ2-7, with 7 junctional bases fitting TRBD1. Counted from cysteine to phenylalanine, this CDR3 has 15 amino acids. The only DNA kept is the CDR3, 45 bases in frame from the first base. Sequences SGDLS (CDR1) and YYNGEE (CDR2) are obtained from the germline V gene.